This T cell receptor beta chain was obtained from a study of blood T cell repertoires in COVID-19. V dropped 4 bases and J dropped 4; count of bases not matched to a gene: 13. CDR3 length: 16 residues. Germline-derived CDR1 and CDR2 are SGHRS and YFSETQ. How the authors handled the data: Estimation of nucleated cell counts relied on the amplification of reference gene primers. Profiled with immunoSEQ multiplex PCR; TCRdb holds only in-frame clones, not every one. V and J calls and clone size follow that table, whereas D and trimming were derived from the DNA. The table has about 160,000 clones, approximately 88% seen once.

This TCR was sampled from a woman older than 75 with active or convalescent COVID-19. This chain uses TRBV5-1 with TRBJ2-7, with TRBD2 identical over 8 bases. The sequenced material came from peripheral blood. This CDR3 is CASSPSLSGANYEQYF. The CDR3 nucleotides are TGCGCCAGCAGCCCATCCCTTAGCGGGGCTAATTACGAGCAGTACTTC.